This T cell receptor (beta chain) comes out of a study of T-cell reconstitution after alpha-beta-depleted transplantation in children. General observations from the study: High day-60 TCRbeta diversity in some patients came from surviving recipient T cells and thymic progenitors.

The junction had 12 bases not matched to a gene; V was cut back by 2 bases and J by 10 bases. The CDR3 totals 15 residues. Germline values: CDR1 SGHRS, CDR2 YFSETQ. The TCRbeta library incorporated unique molecular identifiers. Each CDR3 protein gets one entry after TCRdb re-called the PCR reads with MiXCR. The table lists about 590,000 distinct CDR3 sequences, 10% to 15% of them singletons, with over 2% in the top ten. This clonotype was found a few times. Its antigen is undetermined. The sample here was PBMCs, mostly from graft donor cells, taken 360 days after TCRalphabeta/CD19-depleted stem cell transplant. The rearrangement links TRBV5-1 to TRBJ2-1, with 7 nucleotides matching TRBD1. This sequence was found in a male patient between 5 and 17 years old who had a stem cell transplant for acute myeloid leukemia, so the T cells may come from the graft donor. CDR3 loop: CASSFTGTEVGEQFF. In DNA form, the CDR3 reads TGCGCCAGCAGCTTTACAGGGACAGAGGTGGGGGAGCAGTTCTTC.